Following are 6 T cell receptor beta chains from one sample sequenced in a study of T cells in Graves' hyperthyroidism and ophthalmopathy. Researchers took RNA transcripts and amplified the TCR beta CDR3 regions from them. With the HTBI primer set, the TCR CDR3 went through a first round of RT-PCR. MiXCR was run by TCRdb on the multiplex PCR reads, yielding one entry per CDR3 protein. The sample has approximately 870,000 distinct CDR3 sequences; over 35% are singletons. Sequencing was performed on blood. The receptors shown here come from a young man with Graves' hyperthyroidism.

The sample holds one count of this clonotype. This chain links TRBV7-9 with TRBJ2-7, with 10 positions matching TRBD1. Germline trimming cut 5 bases from V and 0 bases from J; bases unmatched to any gene: 10. Germline V CDR1 and CDR2: SEHNR, FQNEAQ (reference sequence). The CDR3 is 17 amino acids. The CDR3 nucleotides read TGTGCCAGCAGCGCCCCGCCGGGACAGGGGACCTCCTACGAGCAGTACTTC. It encodes CASSAPPGQGTSYEQYF.

This clonotype was detected once. The chain is built from TRBV19 and TRBJ1-2; tentative D call: TRBD1 (5 bases). Germline CDR1 is LNHDA and CDR2 is SQIVND (reference sequence). Trimming stripped 3 bases from V and 7 bases from J, with 18 bases between. The CDR3 extends over 15 amino acids. The CDR3 DNA follows: TGTGCCAGTAGTATCCTAGCGGGGGGTTTCGGTGGCTACACCTTC. It codes for CASSILAGGFGGYTF. Supplemented by reference TRBV19 and TRBJ1-2, the full variable domain reads DGGITQSPKYLFRKEGQNVTLSCEQNLNHDAMYWYRQDPGQGLRLIYYSQIVNDFQKGDIAEGYSVSREKKESFPLTVTSAQKNPTAFYLCASSILAGGFGGYTFGSGTRLTVV.

This clonotype showed up many times. This rearrangement joins TRBV15 to TRBJ1-1; no reliable D call. The CDR3 extends over 13 amino acids. Germline V gives CDR1 LNHNV, CDR2 YYDKDF (reference sequence). V lost 0 bases to trimming and J lost 7 bases, with 9 bases between them. This CDR3 reads CATSRDQADEAFF. CDR3 bases: TGTGCCACCAGCAGAGATCAGGCGGATGAAGCTTTCTTT. Combining the CDR3 with reference TRBV15 and TRBJ1-1 gives the whole variable domain DAMVIQNPRYQVTQFGKPVTLSCSQTLNHNVMYWYQQKSSQAPKLLFHYYDKDFNNEADTPDNFQSRRPNTSFCFLDIRSPGLGDTAMYLCATSRDQADEAFFGQGTRLTVV.

Details on this clonotype: A much larger clone lies a single base off, so this may be a read error. The rearrangement links TRBV7-8 to TRBJ2-7; D unresolved. The CDR3 length is 12 residues. Germline V gene lookup returns CDR1 SGHVS and CDR2 FQNEAQ. CDR3 sequence reads: CAGSSFSYEQYF. Written as DNA, the CDR3 is TGTGCCGGCAGCTCCTTCTCCTACGAGCAGTACTTC.

The CDR3 coding sequence is TGTGCCATCAGGCTAGACACAGATACGCAGTATTTT. This gives the protein CAIRLDTDTQYF. The rearrangement links TRBV10-3 to TRBJ2-3; D gene unclear. Germline CDR1 is ENHRY and CDR2 is SYGVKD. Trimming took 6 bases from V and 2 from J, leaving 6 bases between them. The CDR3 extends over 12 amino acids.

This clonotype has ten or more counts. The V and J genes are TRBV20-1 and TRBJ1-5, with D perhaps TRBD1 (6 bases). Germline V gene lookup returns CDR1 DFQATT and CDR2 SNEGSKA (reference sequence). This CDR3 is built from 14 residues. Trimming took off 1 base at V and 5 bases at J, with 12 bases between the two ends. Written as DNA, the CDR3 is TGCAGTGCTAGAGGGAGGACAGTCGATCAGCCCCAGCATTTT. Its translation: CSARGRTVDQPQHF.